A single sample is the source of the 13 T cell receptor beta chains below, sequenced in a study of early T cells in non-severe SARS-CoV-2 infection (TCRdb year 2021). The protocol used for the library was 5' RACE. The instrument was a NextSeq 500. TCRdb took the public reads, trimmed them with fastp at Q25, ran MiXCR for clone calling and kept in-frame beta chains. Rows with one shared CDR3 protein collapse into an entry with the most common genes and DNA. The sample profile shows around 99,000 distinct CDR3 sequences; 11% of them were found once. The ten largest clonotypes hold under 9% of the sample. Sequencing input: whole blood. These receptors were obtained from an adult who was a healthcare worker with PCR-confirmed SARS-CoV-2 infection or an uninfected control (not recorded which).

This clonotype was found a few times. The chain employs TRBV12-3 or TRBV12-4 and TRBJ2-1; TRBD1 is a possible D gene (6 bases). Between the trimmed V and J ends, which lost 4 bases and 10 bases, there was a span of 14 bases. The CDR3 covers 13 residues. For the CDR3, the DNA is TGTGCCAGCAGTTCCCAGGGGAAGTCCGAGCAGTTCTTC. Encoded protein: CASSSQGKSEQFF.

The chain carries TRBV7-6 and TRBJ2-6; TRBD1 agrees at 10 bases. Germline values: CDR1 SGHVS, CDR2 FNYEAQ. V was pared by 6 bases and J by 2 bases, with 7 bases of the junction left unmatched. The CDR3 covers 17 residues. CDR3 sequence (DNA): TGTGCCAGCAGTGGGGGACAGGGGCAAGCTGGGGCCAACGTCCTGACTTTC. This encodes CASSGGQGQAGANVLTF.

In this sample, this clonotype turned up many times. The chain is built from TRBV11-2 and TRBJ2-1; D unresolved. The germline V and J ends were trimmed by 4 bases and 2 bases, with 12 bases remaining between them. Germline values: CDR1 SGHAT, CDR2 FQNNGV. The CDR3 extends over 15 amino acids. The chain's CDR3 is CASSSRVLTYNEQFF. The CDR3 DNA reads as TGTGCCAGCAGCTCCCGGGTCTTAACCTACAATGAGCAGTTCTTC.

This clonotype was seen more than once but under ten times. The CDR3, as DNA: TGTGCCAGCAGTTACGAGACTAGTTCGAATGAGCAGTTCTTC. Translating gives CASSYETSSNEQFF. The gene calls are TRBV6-2 or TRBV6-3 and TRBJ2-1; D might be TRBD2 (6 bases). From germline, CDR1 is MNHEY and CDR2 SVGEGT. The CDR3 contains 14 residues. Trimming pared 2 bases from V and 7 bases from J, leaving 12 bases between.

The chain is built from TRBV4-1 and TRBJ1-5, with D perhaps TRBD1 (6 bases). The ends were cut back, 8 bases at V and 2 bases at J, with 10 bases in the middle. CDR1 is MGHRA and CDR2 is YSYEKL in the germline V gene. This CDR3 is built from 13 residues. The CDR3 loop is CASAPGGNQPQHF. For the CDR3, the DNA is TGCGCCAGCGCTCCAGGGGGCAATCAGCCCCAGCATTTT.

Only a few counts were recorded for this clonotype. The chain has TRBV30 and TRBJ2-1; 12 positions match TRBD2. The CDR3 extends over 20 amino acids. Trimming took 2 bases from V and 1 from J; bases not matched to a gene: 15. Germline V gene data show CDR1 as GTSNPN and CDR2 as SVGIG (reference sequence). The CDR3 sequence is CAWSPTTFLTSGRSYNEQFF. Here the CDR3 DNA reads TGTGCCTGGAGTCCAACAACGTTCTTAACTAGCGGGAGGTCCTACAATGAGCAGTTCTTC.

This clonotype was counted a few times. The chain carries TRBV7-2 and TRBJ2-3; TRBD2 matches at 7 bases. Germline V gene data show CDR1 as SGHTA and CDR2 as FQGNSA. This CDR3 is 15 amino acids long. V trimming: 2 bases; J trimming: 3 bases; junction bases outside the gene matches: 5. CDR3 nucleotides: TGTGCCAGCAGCTTACAGCGGGATGGTACAGATACGCAGTATTTT. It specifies CASSLQRDGTDTQYF. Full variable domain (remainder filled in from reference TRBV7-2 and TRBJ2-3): GAGVSQSPSNKVTEKGKDVELRCDPISGHTALYWYRQSLGQGLEFLIYFQGNSAPDKSGLPSDRFSAERTGGSVSTLTIQRTQQEDSAVYLCASSLQRDGTDTQYFGPGTRLTVL.

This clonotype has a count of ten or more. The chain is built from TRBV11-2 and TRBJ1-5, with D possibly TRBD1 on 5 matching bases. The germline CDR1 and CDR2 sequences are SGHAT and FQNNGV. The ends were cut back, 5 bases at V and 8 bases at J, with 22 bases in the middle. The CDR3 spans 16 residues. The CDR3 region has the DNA TGTGCCAGCAGCACAGGACTCCGGGGGGGAGATGAGCCCCAGCATTTT. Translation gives CASSTGLRGGDEPQHF.

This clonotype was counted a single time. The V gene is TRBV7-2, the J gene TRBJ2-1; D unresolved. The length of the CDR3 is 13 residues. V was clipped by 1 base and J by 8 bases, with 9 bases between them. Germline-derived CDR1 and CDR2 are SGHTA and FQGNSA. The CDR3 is CASSLDREDEQFF. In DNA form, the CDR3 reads TGTGCCAGCAGCTTAGATAGGGAAGATGAGCAGTTCTTC. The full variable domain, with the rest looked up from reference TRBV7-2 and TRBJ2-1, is GAGVSQSPSNKVTEKGKDVELRCDPISGHTALYWYRQSLGQGLEFLIYFQGNSAPDKSGLPSDRFSAERTGGSVSTLTIQRTQQEDSAVYLCASSLDREDEQFFGPGTRLTVL.

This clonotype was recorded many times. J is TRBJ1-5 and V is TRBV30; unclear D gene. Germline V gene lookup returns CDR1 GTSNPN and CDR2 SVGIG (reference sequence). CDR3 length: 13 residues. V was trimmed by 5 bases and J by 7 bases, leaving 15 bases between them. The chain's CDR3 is CAWDTFLGQPQHF. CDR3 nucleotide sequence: TGTGCCTGGGATACTTTCCTTGGGCAGCCCCAGCATTTT.

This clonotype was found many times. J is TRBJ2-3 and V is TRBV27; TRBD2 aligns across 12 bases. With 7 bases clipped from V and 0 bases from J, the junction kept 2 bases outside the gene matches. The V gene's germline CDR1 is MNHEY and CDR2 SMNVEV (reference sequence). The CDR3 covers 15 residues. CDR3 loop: CASNGLAGSTDTQYF. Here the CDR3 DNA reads TGTGCCAGCAACGGACTAGCGGGGAGCACAGATACGCAGTATTTT.

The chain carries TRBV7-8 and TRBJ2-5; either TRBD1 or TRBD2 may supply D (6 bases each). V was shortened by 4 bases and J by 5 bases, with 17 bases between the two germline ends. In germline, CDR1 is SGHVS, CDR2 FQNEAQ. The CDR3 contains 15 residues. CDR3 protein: CASSSVRGRPETQYF. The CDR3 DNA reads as TGTGCCAGCAGCTCCGTTCGGGGGCGGCCGGAGACCCAGTACTTC. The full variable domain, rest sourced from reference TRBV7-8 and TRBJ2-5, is GAGVSQSPRYKVAKRGQDVALRCDPISGHVSLFWYQQALGQGPEFLTYFQNEAQLDKSGLPSDRFFAERPEGSVSTLKIQRTQQEDSAVYLCASSSVRGRPETQYFGPGTRLLVL.

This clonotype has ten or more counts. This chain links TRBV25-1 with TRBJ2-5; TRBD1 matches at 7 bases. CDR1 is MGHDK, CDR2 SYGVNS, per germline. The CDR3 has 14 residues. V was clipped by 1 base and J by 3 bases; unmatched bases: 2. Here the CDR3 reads CASSELTGKETQYF. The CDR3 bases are TGTGCCAGCAGTGAATTGACAGGGAAAGAGACCCAGTACTTC.